This TCR beta chain was identified in a study of blood T cells in healthy people across ages. The authors ran a second PCR of 7 to 11 cycles using a sample-barcoded 5' primer and a J-beta primer mix. TCRdb reprocessed the 5' RACE reads with MiXCR, giving one entry per CDR3 protein. This table holds 780,000 or so distinct CDR3 sequences, roughly 50% found once. Healthy Caucasian individuals from Russia aged about 6 to 100 served as donors. Germline V gives CDR1 SGHNT, CDR2 YENEEA. CDR3 length equals 13 residues. V lost 4 bases, J lost 10 bases, and 14 bases lay in between. This TCR came from an elderly man in good health. The chain employs TRBV11-3 and TRBJ2-1; D not resolved. The sample comprised blood. The CDR3 nucleotides are TGTGCCAGCAGCTACAACTCGGCCGCGGAGCAGTTCTTC. Residues: CASSYNSAAEQFF. Variable domain in full (rest from reference TRBV11-3 and TRBJ2-1): EAGVVQSPRYKIIEKKQPVAFWCNPISGHNTLYWYLQNLGQGPELLIRYENEEAVDDSQLPKDRFSAERLKGVDSTLKIQPAELGDSAVYLCASSYNSAAEQFFGPGTRLTVL.